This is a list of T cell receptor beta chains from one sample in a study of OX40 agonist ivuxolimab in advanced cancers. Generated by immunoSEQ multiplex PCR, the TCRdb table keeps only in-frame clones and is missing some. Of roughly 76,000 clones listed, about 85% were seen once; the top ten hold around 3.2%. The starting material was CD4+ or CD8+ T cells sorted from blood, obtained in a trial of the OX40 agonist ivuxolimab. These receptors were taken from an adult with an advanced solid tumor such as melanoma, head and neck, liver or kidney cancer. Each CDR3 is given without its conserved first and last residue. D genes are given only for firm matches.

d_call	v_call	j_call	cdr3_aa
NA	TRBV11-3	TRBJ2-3	ASSLVSGEDTQY
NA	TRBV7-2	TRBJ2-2	ASSLEGTGELF
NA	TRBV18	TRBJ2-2	ASSGPNTGELF
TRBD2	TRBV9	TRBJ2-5	ASSPLAGLETQY
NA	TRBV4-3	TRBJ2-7	ASSQTFLGGGGEQY
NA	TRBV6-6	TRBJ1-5	ASTDRHNQPQH
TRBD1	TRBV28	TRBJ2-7	ASTGTGKFNLHEQY
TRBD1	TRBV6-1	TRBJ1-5	ASSVDRVGSQPQH
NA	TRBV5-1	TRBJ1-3	ASSLGRGSGNTIY
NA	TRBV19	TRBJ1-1	ASSMIGWGQGTEAF
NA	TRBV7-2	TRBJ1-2	ASSAHTYGYT